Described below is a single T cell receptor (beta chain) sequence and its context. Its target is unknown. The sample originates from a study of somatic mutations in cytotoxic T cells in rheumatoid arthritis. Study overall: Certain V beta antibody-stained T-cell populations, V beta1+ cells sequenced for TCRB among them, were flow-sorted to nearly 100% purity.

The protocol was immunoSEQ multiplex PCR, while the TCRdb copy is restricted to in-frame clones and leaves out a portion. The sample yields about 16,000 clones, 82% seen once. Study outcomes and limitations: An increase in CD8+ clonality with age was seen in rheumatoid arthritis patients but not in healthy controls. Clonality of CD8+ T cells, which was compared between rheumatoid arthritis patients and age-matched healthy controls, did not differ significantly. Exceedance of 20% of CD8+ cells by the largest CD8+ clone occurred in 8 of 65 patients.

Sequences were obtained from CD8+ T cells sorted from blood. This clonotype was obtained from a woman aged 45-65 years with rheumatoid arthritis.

As DNA, the CDR3 is TGCGCCAGCAGACTTTGGGGGAGTGACAGGAGCTCCTACGAGCAGTACTTC. It encodes CASRLWGSDRSSYEQYF. The chain links TRBV5-1 to TRBJ2-7, with D possibly matching TRBD1 (6 bases). Germline V gives CDR1 SGHRS, CDR2 YFSETQ. Trimming cost V 5 bases and J 0 bases, with 21 bases left between them. The CDR3 contains 17 residues.